The present entry profiles one TCR beta chain with its context. Its antigen is still unknown. The sample holds no much larger clone one base away, and base qualities are not on file. This specimen comes from a study of high-grade serous ovarian cancer treatment subgroups (dated by TCRdb to about 2021). The study in broad terms: Sequencing yielded a mean of around 14,000 reads and around 7,000 unique TCR beta rearrangements per sample. The study profiled TCR beta repertoires in high-grade serous ovarian cancer patients grouped by complete gross resection or neoadjuvant chemotherapy response under a laparoscopic triage algorithm. The cohort comprised roughly 30 patients: roughly 10 with no residual disease after primary surgery (R0), roughly 10 excellent NACT responders, and roughly 10 poor NACT responders. Each patient contributed one primary tumor and two metastatic tumor samples, giving some 90 samples in total.

Tumor samples were collected prior to definitive surgery or chemotherapy. Genomic DNA extraction was performed by the MD Anderson Biospecimen Extraction Resource, and TCR sequencing was carried out by the MD Anderson Cancer Genomics Laboratory. The 90 tumor samples underwent high-throughput TCR profiling using ImmunoSEQ. Regarding the original processing steps: Richness (unique productive sequences), clonality, evenness and relatedness were included as repertoire diversity metrics, and similarity between samples was assessed with the Bhattacharyya coefficient. In a sensitivity analysis, TCRs with fewer than two reads were excluded, and consistent conclusions were obtained. Held by TCRdb, this immuneACCESS table contains in-frame sequences only and omits some clones. Under half of the omission traces to an unresolved V gene where checked; the cause of the rest is unknown. V and J calls and clone size are as listed in that table; D and trimming were resolved from the DNA. In this sample the table shows thousands of clones, roughly 82% of which occur a single time. Over 4.5% of the sample lies in the top ten.

General conclusions and limits of the study: TCR clonal relatedness was found to be positively correlated with neoantigen level and, by trend, with copy number variation and mutation load derived from whole-genome sequencing. Repertoire similarity ranging from roughly 0.11 to 0.79 was observed between tumors from the same patient, whereas almost no similarity was observed between different patients. The TCR repertoire analyses centered on CDR3, and CDR1 and CDR2 were not analyzed. Spatial information was not captured by bulk tumor TCR sequencing, so insight into HGSC tumor complexity and diversity was limited.

Trimmed from V: 5 bases; trimmed from J: 3 bases; junction bases lacking a gene match: 8. The CDR3 numbers 15 residues from cysteine through phenylalanine. Solely the CDR3 DNA is kept, with 45 bases framed from the first base. The germline V gene (reference sequence) gives CDR1 as LNHNV and CDR2 as YYDKDF. The sequence derives from a human donor with high-grade serous ovarian cancer. The sequence is built from TRBV15 and TRBJ2-7, and 9 junctional nucleotides match TRBD2. Sequenced: tumor tissue. The nucleotides read TGTGCCACCAGCGAATTAGCGGGGGCTCACTACGAGCAGTACTTC. This gives the protein CATSELAGAHYEQYF.